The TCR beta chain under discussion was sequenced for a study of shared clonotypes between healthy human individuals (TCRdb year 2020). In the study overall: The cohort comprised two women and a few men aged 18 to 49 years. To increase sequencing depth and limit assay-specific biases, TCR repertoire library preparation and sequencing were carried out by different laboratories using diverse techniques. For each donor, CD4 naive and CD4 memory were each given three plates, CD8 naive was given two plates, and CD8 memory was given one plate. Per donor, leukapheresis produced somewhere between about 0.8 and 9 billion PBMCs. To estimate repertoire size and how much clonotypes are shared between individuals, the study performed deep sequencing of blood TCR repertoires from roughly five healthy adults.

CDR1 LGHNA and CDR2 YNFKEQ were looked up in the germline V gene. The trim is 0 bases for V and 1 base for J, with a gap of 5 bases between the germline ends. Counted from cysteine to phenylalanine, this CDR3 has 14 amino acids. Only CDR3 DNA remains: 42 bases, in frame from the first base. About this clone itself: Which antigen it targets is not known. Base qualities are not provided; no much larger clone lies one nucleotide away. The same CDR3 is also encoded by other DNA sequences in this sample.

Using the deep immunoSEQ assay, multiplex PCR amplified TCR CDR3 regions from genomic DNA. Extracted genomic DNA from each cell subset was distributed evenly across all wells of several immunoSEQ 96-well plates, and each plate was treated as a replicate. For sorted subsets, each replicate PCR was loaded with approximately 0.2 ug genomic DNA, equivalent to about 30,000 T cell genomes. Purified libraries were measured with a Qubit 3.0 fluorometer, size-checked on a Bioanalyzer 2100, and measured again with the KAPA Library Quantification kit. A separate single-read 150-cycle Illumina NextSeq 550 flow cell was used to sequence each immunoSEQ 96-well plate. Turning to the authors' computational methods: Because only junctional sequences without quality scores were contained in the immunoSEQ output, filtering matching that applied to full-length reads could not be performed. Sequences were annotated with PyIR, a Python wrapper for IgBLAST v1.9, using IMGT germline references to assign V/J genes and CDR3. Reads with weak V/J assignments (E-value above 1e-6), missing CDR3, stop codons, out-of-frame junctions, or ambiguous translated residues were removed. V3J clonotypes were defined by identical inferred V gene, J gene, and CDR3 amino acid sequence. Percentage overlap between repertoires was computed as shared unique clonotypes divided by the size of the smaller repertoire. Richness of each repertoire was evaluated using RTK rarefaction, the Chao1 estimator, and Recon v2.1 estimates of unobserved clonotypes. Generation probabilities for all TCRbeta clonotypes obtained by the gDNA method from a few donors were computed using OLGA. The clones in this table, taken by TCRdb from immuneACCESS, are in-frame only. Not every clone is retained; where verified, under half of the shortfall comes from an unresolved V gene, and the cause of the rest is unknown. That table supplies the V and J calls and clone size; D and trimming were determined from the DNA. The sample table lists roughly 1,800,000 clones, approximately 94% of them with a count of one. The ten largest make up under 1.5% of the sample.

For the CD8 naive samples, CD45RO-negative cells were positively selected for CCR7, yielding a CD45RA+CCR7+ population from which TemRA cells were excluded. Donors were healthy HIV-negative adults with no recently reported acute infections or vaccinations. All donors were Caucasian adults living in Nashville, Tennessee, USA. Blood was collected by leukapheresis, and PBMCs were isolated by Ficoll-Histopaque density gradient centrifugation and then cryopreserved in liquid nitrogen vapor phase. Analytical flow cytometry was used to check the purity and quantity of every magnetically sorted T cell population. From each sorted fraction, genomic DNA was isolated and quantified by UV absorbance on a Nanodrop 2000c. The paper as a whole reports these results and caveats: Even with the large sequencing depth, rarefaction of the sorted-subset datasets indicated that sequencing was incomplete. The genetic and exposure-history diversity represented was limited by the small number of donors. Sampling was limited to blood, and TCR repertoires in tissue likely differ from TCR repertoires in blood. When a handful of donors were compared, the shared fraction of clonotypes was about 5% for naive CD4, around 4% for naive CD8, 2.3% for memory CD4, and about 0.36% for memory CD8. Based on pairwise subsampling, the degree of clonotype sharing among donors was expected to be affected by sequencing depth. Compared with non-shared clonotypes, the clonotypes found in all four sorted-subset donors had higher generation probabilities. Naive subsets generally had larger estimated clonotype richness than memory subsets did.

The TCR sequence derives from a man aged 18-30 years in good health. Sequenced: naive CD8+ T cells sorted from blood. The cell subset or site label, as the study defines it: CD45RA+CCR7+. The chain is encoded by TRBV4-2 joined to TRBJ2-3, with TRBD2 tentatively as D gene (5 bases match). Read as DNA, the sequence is TGTGCCAGCAGCCAAGAGGAGGGCACAGATACGCAGTATTTT. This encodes CASSQEEGTDTQYF.